These 11 T cell receptor beta chains came from one sample sequenced in a study of patients and donors after allogeneic stem cell transplantation. MiXCR, run by TCRdb on the RT-PCR reads, gives a single entry per CDR3 protein. The sample includes 20,000 to 25,000 distinct CDR3 sequences, around 28% seen only once; the top ten take around 47%. Sequencing used blood, either unsorted or a sorted T cell fraction (not recorded which). The receptors come from a human donor who was either an allogeneic HSCT recipient or a stem cell or donor lymphocyte infusion donor (not recorded which). It is not recorded whose cells these are; they may come from a transplant donor.

As for this clonotype: The conserved phenylalanine or tryptophan is not found at the CDR3 terminus, so this likely reflects a read error. The chain has TRBV7-9 and TRBJ1-5; no definite D call. Germline V gene sequence: CDR1 SEHNR, CDR2 FQNEAQ (reference sequence). CDR3 length equals 13 residues. V was clipped by 4 bases and J by 4 bases, with 8 bases between them. The CDR3 loop reads CASSSDTNQPQHL. CDR3 DNA: TGTGCCAGCAGCTCTGACACAAATCAGCCCCAGCATTTG.

The chain joins TRBV11-2 to TRBJ1-4, with D hard to call. Trimming pared 1 base from V and 4 bases from J, leaving 4 bases between. The CDR3 spans 13 residues. Germline loops: CDR1 SGHAT, CDR2 FQNNGV. For the CDR3, the DNA is TGTGCCAGCAGCTTAGTAGATAATGAAAAACTGTTTTTT. It encodes CASSLVDNEKLFF.

This chain uses TRBV5-6 with TRBJ1-1; D may be TRBD1 (6 bases). V was pared by 2 bases and J by 5 bases, with 13 bases between. This CDR3 has 14 residues. Per germline, CDR1 SGHDT and CDR2 YYEEEE. CDR3 region: CASSFGNRATEAFF. The CDR3 DNA is TGTGCCAGCAGCTTTGGGAACAGGGCTACTGAAGCTTTCTTT.

The chain carries TRBV28 and TRBJ1-6; D gene unclear. Germline CDR1 reads MDHEN; CDR2 reads SYDVKM. The CDR3 spans 16 residues. V lost 2 bases and J 0 bases, leaving 8 bases between the germline ends. DNA of the CDR3: TGTGCCAGCAGTTTAATGACTAGCTCCTATAATTCACCCCTCCACTTT. Translated, it gives CASSLMTSSYNSPLHF.

The count of this clonotype is one. This chain uses TRBV9 with TRBJ2-2, with 8 nucleotides matching TRBD2. J lost 3 bases, V lost 0 bases, and 10 bases had no gene match. The germline V gene has CDR1 SGDLS and CDR2 YYNGEE. CDR3 size: 18 residues. Here the CDR3 DNA reads TGTGCCAGCAGCGTAGCTGCGGGGGGATCTCCTTACACCGGGGAGCTGTTTTTT. Translating gives CASSVAAGGSPYTGELFF. Using reference TRBV9 and TRBJ2-2 for the parts outside the CDR3, the full variable domain is DSGVTQTPKHLITATGQRVTLRCSPRSGDLSVYWYQQSLDQGLQFLIQYYNGEERAKGNILERFSAQQFPDLHSELNLSSLELGDSALYFCASSVAAGGSPYTGELFFGEGSRLTVL.

This clonotype came up a few times. The rearrangement joins TRBV12-3 or TRBV12-4 to TRBJ1-6; D ambiguous. The CDR3 covers 17 residues. The germline V and J ends were trimmed by 4 bases and 0 bases, with 13 bases remaining between them. The CDR3 loop is CASSSRRADSYNSPLHF. DNA for the CDR3: TGTGCCAGCAGTTCCCGGCGGGCAGACTCCTATAATTCACCCCTCCACTTT.

V usage is TRBV20-1 and J usage is TRBJ2-3; 9 bases agree with TRBD2. V was clipped by 5 bases and J by 4 bases; unmatched bases: 4. The CDR3 extends over 13 amino acids. In germline, CDR1 is DFQATT, CDR2 SNEGSKA (reference sequence). The DNA of the CDR3 is TGCAGTGCTTCGACTAGCGGCGCAGATACGCAGTATTTT. It yields the protein CSASTSGADTQYF.

In its sample, this clonotype was seen many times. The chain uses TRBV12-3 or TRBV12-4 and TRBJ1-1; 12 positions match TRBD1. V dropped 6 bases and J dropped 7; count of bases not matched to a gene: 3. The CDR3 spans 13 residues. The CDR3, as DNA: TGTGCCAGCAGCAGGGACAGGGGGCATGAAGCTTTCTTT. Residues: CASSRDRGHEAFF.

CDR3 amino acids: CASSYRDRGDGYTF. CDR3 coding DNA: TGTGCCAGCAGTTATCGGGACAGGGGGGATGGCTACACCTTC. The chain couples TRBV12-3 or TRBV12-4 to TRBJ1-2, with 11 bases lining up with TRBD1. With 4 bases clipped from V and 6 bases from J, the junction kept 4 bases outside the gene matches. The CDR3 spans 14 residues.

The CDR3 loop is CASSPHTDTQYF. The CDR3 DNA sequence: TGCGCCAGCAGCCCTCATACAGATACGCAGTATTTT. This chain connects TRBV5-1 to TRBJ2-3; D remains unclear. This CDR3 region has 12 residues. Germline CDR1 and CDR2: SGHRS and YFSETQ. The V end lost 4 bases, the J end lost 3 bases, and 6 bases lay between the germline ends.

This chain links TRBV6-5 with TRBJ1-6, with no clear D. Germline CDR1 is MNHEY and CDR2 is SVGAGI. There are 13 residues in the CDR3. The V end lost 6 bases, the J end lost 7 bases, and 10 bases lay between the germline ends. The CDR3 loop is CASSKGPNSPLHF. The CDR3 nucleotides are TGTGCCAGCAGCAAGGGCCCGAATTCACCCCTCCACTTT.